This paragraph covers one TCR beta chain sequence. The data are from a study of blood T cell repertoires in COVID-19. On the study more broadly: Material from acute and convalescent COVID-19 was sourced from the United States, Italy and Spain. Sources were T cells, B-cell-depleted T cells, or PBMCs; the material itself was cDNA or gDNA.

This CDR3 has 15 residues. Germline CDR1 reads SGHTA; CDR2 reads FQGNSA. J was trimmed by 6 bases and V by 6 bases; bases with no gene match: 8. As handled by the study authors: Estimates of nucleated cell counts were drawn from the amplification of reference gene primers. Using immunoSEQ multiplex PCR, the repertoire was profiled, and TCRdb retains in-frame clones only, with some absent. Clone size and the V and J calls come from that table; the DNA yielded D and trimming. The sample has 160,000 or so clones, roughly nine tenths seen once. The origin of this receptor is a woman in her seventies with acute or convalescent COVID-19. The chain recombines TRBV7-2 with TRBJ2-1; 10 bases are shared with TRBD2. The source material was peripheral blood. The CDR3 bases are TGTGCCAGCAGTCCGCTAGCGGGAGTGGGCAATGAGCAGTTCTTC. Amino acids: CASSPLAGVGNEQFF.